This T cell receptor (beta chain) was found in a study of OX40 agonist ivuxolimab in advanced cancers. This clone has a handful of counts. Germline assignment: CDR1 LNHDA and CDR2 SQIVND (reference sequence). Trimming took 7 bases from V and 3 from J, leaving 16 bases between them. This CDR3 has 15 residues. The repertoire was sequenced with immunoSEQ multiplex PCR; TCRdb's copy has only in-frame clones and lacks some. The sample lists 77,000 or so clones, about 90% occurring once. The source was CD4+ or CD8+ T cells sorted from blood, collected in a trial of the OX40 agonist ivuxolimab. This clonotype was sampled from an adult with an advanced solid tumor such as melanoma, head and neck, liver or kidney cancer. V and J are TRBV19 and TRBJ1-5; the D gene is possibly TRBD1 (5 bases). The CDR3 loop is CASTISSGSNQPQHF. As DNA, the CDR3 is TGTGCCAGTACCATATCGTCAGGGTCCAATCAGCCCCAGCATTTT.